The subject of this entry is one T cell receptor beta chain. The antigen remains unidentified. This entry comes from a study of shared clonotypes between healthy human individuals. Trimming left V 8 bases short and J 3 bases short, with 8 bases between. The CDR3 is 11 amino acids. The germline gives CDR1 MNHNS, CDR2 SASEGT. Deep-level assay runs were performed. Some clones are missing from TCRdb's copy, which holds only in-frame ones; the method was immunoSEQ multiplex PCR. This sample has some 2.1 million clones; roughly 95% occur once, and the top ten carry 0.85% to 1.2%. Cells designated naive CD8 were CD45RO-negative and were positively selected for CCR7, with terminally differentiated effector memory CD45RA+ cells excluded. Overall study findings and caveats: It was expected that sequencing depth would affect clonotype sharing among donors. Rarefaction analysis demonstrated incomplete sorted-subset sequencing notwithstanding large depth.

The J gene is TRBJ2-7, the V gene TRBV6-1; D is uncertain. The receptor was derived from a man in his late teens or twenties in good health. The sequencing input was naive CD8+ T cells sorted from blood. DNA of the CDR3: TGTGCCAGCGGCTCAAACTACGAGCAGTACTTC. Residues: CASGSNYEQYF.